Following are 30 T cell receptor beta chains from one sample sequenced in a study of pediatric ulcerative colitis. Sequenced by immunoSEQ multiplex PCR; TCRdb stores in-frame clones only, minus some. The table has over 35,000 clones, less than 85% seen once. The source material was blood. These receptors came from a girl aged 5-17 years with moderate ulcerative colitis.

The chain uses TRBV7-9 and TRBJ1-3, with D maybe TRBD1 (5 bases). The CDR3 totals 17 residues. Germline loops: CDR1 SEHNR, CDR2 FQNEAQ (reference sequence). V lost 0 bases, J lost 4 bases, and 16 bases lay in between. CDR3 sequence: CASSLALRGRQGNTIYF. The CDR3 DNA is TGTGCCAGCAGCTTAGCGCTTAGGGGACGACAGGGAAACACCATATATTTT. The full variable domain, with the rest looked up from reference TRBV7-9 and TRBJ1-3, is DTGVSQNPRHKITKRGQNVTFRCDPISEHNRLYWYRQTLGQGPEFLTYFQNEAQLEKSRLLSDRFSAERPKGSFSTLEIQRTEQGDSAMYLCASSLALRGRQGNTIYFGEGSWLTVV.

This chain links TRBV28 with TRBJ1-2, with TRBD1 identical over 12 bases. V shed 4 bases, J shed 7 bases, and the junction held 7 bases outside the gene matches. The CDR3 has 15 residues. CDR1 is MDHEN, CDR2 SYDVKM, per germline. CDR3 protein: CASSSGDRGPSGYTF. The CDR3 nucleotides read TGTGCCAGCAGTTCCGGGGACAGGGGGCCTAGTGGCTACACCTTC.

The rearrangement joins TRBV6-5 to TRBJ2-2, with 8 nucleotides matching TRBD2. Germline-derived CDR1 and CDR2 are MNHEY and SVGAGI. After removal of 10 bases from V and 2 bases from J, the junction contained 6 bases not matched to a gene. This CDR3 is 14 amino acids long. The CDR3 loop is CATKAGANTGELFF. The CDR3 nucleotides are TGTGCCACCAAAGCGGGGGCCAACACCGGGGAGCTGTTTTTT.

The table lists this clone with a few counts. The chain links TRBV19 to TRBJ1-2; D possibly corresponds to TRBD1 (5 bases). Germline V gene sequence: CDR1 LNHDA, CDR2 SQIVND (reference sequence). The V end lost 6 bases, the J end lost 6 bases, and 14 bases lay between the germline ends. The CDR3 contains 13 residues. CDR3 sequence: CASSYARDHGYTF. Here the CDR3 DNA reads TGTGCCAGTAGCTATGCCAGGGATCATGGCTACACCTTC.

The rearrangement links TRBV5-1 to TRBJ2-7; TRBD1 matches at 7 bases. This CDR3 spans 16 amino acids. Losses at the gene ends were 0 bases for V and 0 bases for J; bases not matched to a gene: 6. The germline CDR1 and CDR2 sequences are SGHRS and YFSETQ. Here the CDR3 DNA reads TGCGCCAGCAGCTTGGTTCTCCGGGACAGCTCCTACGAGCAGTACTTC. It specifies CASSLVLRDSSYEQYF.

This clone was seen only a few times. The chain uses TRBV6-5 and TRBJ1-2; 8 bases are a match to TRBD1. Germline CDR1 MNHEY, CDR2 SVGAGI. Trimming removed 6 bases from V and 6 bases from J; junction bases left unmatched: 12. This CDR3 is built from 15 residues. This CDR3 reads CASRDQDRVMDGYTF. In nucleotides, the CDR3 is TGTGCCAGCAGAGACCAGGACAGGGTAATGGATGGCTACACCTTC.

CDR3 residues: CASSEDSLAGGVYEQYF. CDR3 sequence (DNA): TGTGCCAGCAGTGAAGACTCCCTAGCGGGGGGCGTCTACGAGCAGTACTTC. The V gene is TRBV2, the J gene TRBJ2-7; 11 bases are shared with TRBD2. The ends lost 1 base at V and 3 bases at J; junction bases unmatched: 8. The germline V gene has CDR1 SNHLY and CDR2 FYNNEI. The CDR3 totals 17 residues.

The rearrangement joins TRBV27 to TRBJ2-7, with D perhaps TRBD1 (5 bases). The CDR3 has 13 amino acids. CDR1 is MNHEY and CDR2 is SMNVEV in the germline V gene (reference sequence). Trimming removed 2 bases at V and 9 bases at J, with 14 bases between. CDR3 sequence: CASSLRGQVGQYF. As DNA, the CDR3 is TGTGCCAGCAGTTTAAGGGGCCAGGTAGGGCAGTACTTC.

The gene calls are TRBV18 and TRBJ2-1, with D maybe TRBD1 (6 bases). Germline assignment: CDR1 KGHSH and CDR2 LQKENI. Trimming took 6 bases from V and 0 from J, leaving 12 bases between them. The CDR3 is 15 residues long. The CDR3 loop is CASSAAGASYNEQFF. The CDR3 DNA reads as TGTGCCAGCTCCGCAGCAGGGGCCTCCTACAATGAGCAGTTCTTC.

This rearrangement joins TRBV30 to TRBJ1-2, with D possibly TRBD1 on 5 matching bases. V shed 2 bases and J shed 3 bases, with 7 bases lying between them. Germline V gene lookup returns CDR1 GTSNPN and CDR2 SVGIG (reference sequence). The CDR3 is 12 residues long. CDR3: CAWSKGHYGYTF. Written as DNA, the CDR3 is TGTGCCTGGAGTAAGGGGCACTATGGCTACACCTTC. The whole variable domain, remainder taken from reference TRBV30 and TRBJ1-2, is SQTIHQWPATLVQPVGSPLSLECTVEGTSNPNLYWYRQAAGRGLQLLFYSVGIGQISSEVPQNLSASRPQDRQFILSSKKLLLSDSGFYLCAWSKGHYGYTFGSGTRLTVV.

The chain combines TRBV4-3 with TRBJ1-6; 8 nucleotides align to TRBD1. The CDR3 is made up of 15 amino acids. The V gene end was trimmed by 0 bases and the J gene end by 9 bases; junction bases not matched to a gene: 4. Germline CDR1 and CDR2: LGHNA and YSLEER. As DNA, the CDR3 is TGCGCCAGCAGCCAAGAGGACAGGGAGAGTTCACCCCTCCACTTT. Residues: CASSQEDRESSPLHF.

This rearrangement joins TRBV5-1 to TRBJ2-3; D is perhaps TRBD1 (5 bases). Per the germline V gene, CDR1 is SGHRS and CDR2 is YFSETQ. V lost 6 bases to trimming and J lost 4 bases, with 21 bases between them. CDR3 size: 16 residues. For the CDR3, the DNA is TGCGCCAGCACCCTTCTGGGGCAGGGATTTTCAGATACGCAGTATTTT. This gives the protein CASTLLGQGFSDTQYF.

The chain carries TRBV6-4 and TRBJ2-7; D is tentatively TRBD1 or TRBD2 (5 bases each). V was shortened by 5 bases and J by 4 bases, with 18 bases between the two germline ends. Germline CDR1 MRHNA, CDR2 SNTAGT. This CDR3 is 15 amino acids long. The CDR3 nucleotides read TGTGCCAGCAGTTACCGTCGTGGGGGTCATTACGAGCAGTACTTC. Translation: CASSYRRGGHYEQYF.

The chain has TRBV7-6 and TRBJ2-6; D may be TRBD1 (8 bases). Germline loops: CDR1 SGHVS, CDR2 FNYEAQ. V lost 7 bases and J 3 bases, leaving 13 bases between the germline ends. CDR3 size: 15 residues. CDR3: CASTTGGGGANVLTF. The CDR3, as DNA: TGTGCCAGCACCACAGGGGGGGGTGGGGCCAACGTCCTGACTTTC. The whole variable domain, remainder taken from reference TRBV7-6 and TRBJ2-6, is GAGVSQSPRYKVTKRGQDVALRCDPISGHVSLYWYRQALGQGPEFLTYFNYEAQQDKSGLPNDRFSAERPEGSISTLTIQRTEQRDSAMYRCASTTGGGGANVLTFGAGSRLTVL.

The chain is built from TRBV7-6 and TRBJ1-1; 11 nucleotides agree with TRBD1. J gave up 2 bases and V 2 bases, and 7 bases lay outside the gene matches. Germline CDR1 SGHVS, CDR2 FNYEAQ. The CDR3 is 17 residues long. Here the CDR3 DNA reads TGTGCCAGCAGCTTATTCGGGACAGGGGGTGTAAACACTGAAGCTTTCTTT. Encoded protein: CASSLFGTGGVNTEAFF.

The chain recombines TRBV28 with TRBJ2-1; 8 positions match TRBD1. The CDR3 runs 17 residues. Germline-derived CDR1 and CDR2 are MDHEN and SYDVKM. With V trimmed by 6 bases and J by 2 bases, 12 bases remained unmatched. The CDR3 is CASRGRNQGAAYNEQFF. The CDR3 coding sequence is TGTGCCAGCAGGGGGAGGAACCAGGGGGCCGCCTACAATGAGCAGTTCTTC.

The chain couples TRBV6-5 to TRBJ2-7; 7 nucleotides line up with TRBD1. The CDR3 sequence is 16 residues long. J lost 7 bases, V lost 4 bases, and 16 bases had no gene match. Germline V gene data show CDR1 as MNHEY and CDR2 as SVGAGI. As DNA, the CDR3 is TGTGCCAGCAGTTCAATTTTCCTATTTACAGGGGCAGAGCAGTACTTC. Amino acids: CASSSIFLFTGAEQYF.

V usage is TRBV28 and J usage is TRBJ2-5; no reliable D call. The length of the CDR3 is 14 residues. Between the trimmed V and J ends, which lost 3 bases and 8 bases, there was a span of 16 bases. Germline values: CDR1 MDHEN, CDR2 SYDVKM. This CDR3 is CASSFPPPGSTQYF. CDR3 DNA sequence: TGTGCCAGCAGTTTCCCCCCCCCAGGCTCTACCCAGTACTTC.

Comment on this clone: Other DNA sequences in this sample translate to the same CDR3. This rearrangement joins TRBV6-5 to TRBJ2-6, with D uncertain. The CDR3 contains 14 residues. V was pared by 2 bases and J by 1 base, with 3 bases between. Germline CDR1 and CDR2: MNHEY and SVGAGI. The CDR3, as DNA: TGTGCCAGCAGTTACGGTTCTGGGGCCAACGTCCTGACTTTC. The encoded protein is CASSYGSGANVLTF.

The chain combines TRBV12-5 with TRBJ1-2, with D hard to call. CDR1 LGHNT and CDR2 FRNRAP come from the germline V gene. This CDR3 comprises 16 residues. Trimming took 8 bases from V and 4 from J, leaving 23 bases between them. The CDR3 DNA sequence: TGTGCTAGTCCTCGGTTTGGGAGAAACCAGAGCTATGGCTACACCTTC. Translated: CASPRFGRNQSYGYTF.

The chain is built from TRBV2 and TRBJ2-5; D uncertain. The CDR3 covers 12 residues. The V gene's germline CDR1 is SNHLY and CDR2 FYNNEI. Between the trimmed V and J ends, which lost 7 bases and 4 bases, there was a span of 10 bases. CDR3 in DNA: TGTGCCAGCAAAGCTACGGGAGAGACCCAGTACTTC. As protein: CASKATGETQYF.

This clone was detected once. The chain combines TRBV15 with TRBJ2-3; 9 nucleotides agree with TRBD2. Per the germline V gene, CDR1 is LNHNV and CDR2 is YYDKDF (reference sequence). J lost 5 bases, V lost 3 bases, and 9 bases had no gene match. This CDR3 is built from 16 residues. This chain's CDR3 is CATSSALAGALDTQYF. In nucleotides, the CDR3 is TGTGCCACCAGCAGTGCTTTAGCGGGAGCTTTAGATACGCAGTATTTT.

This rearrangement joins TRBV11-2 to TRBJ2-1; the D is unclear. V lost 5 bases, J lost 6 bases, and 11 bases lay in between. Germline CDR1 SGHAT, CDR2 FQNNGV. CDR3 length: 13 residues. CDR3 region: CASSPTSLNEQFF. CDR3 nucleotides: TGTGCCAGCAGCCCAACCAGCCTCAATGAGCAGTTCTTC.

About this clone: The junction does not match germline at one end; this may be a read error. The CDR3 loop reads CASSIDSKRTDTQYF. For the CDR3, the DNA is TGTGCCAGTAGTATAGATAGTAAGCGCACGGATACGCAGTATTTT. V usage is TRBV19 and J usage is TRBJ2-3; D gene uncertain. This CDR3 has 15 amino acids. Germline V CDR1 and CDR2: LNHDA, SQIVND (reference sequence). The entire variable domain, with the rest obtained from reference TRBV19 and TRBJ2-3, is as follows: DGGITQSPKYLFRKEGQNVTLSCEQNLNHDAMYWYRQDPGQGLRLIYYSQIVNDFQKGDIAEGYSVSREKKESFPLTVTSAQKNPTAFYLCASSIDSKRTDTQYFGPGTRLTVL.

The J gene is TRBJ2-7, the V gene TRBV10-3; 8 positions match TRBD1. The V gene's germline CDR1 is ENHRY and CDR2 SYGVKD. The CDR3 sequence is 15 residues long. The V segment lost 2 bases and the J segment 1 base; nucleotides outside the gene matches: 4. CDR3 residues: CAISEGQGSSYEQYF. DNA of the CDR3: TGTGCCATCAGTGAGGGACAGGGATCTTCCTACGAGCAGTACTTC.

V is TRBV4-3 and J is TRBJ1-2; 9 nucleotides line up with TRBD1. V lost 0 bases to trimming and J lost 1 base; unmatched junction nucleotides: 3. The CDR3 has 16 residues. CDR1 and CDR2 from the germline V gene are LGHNA and YSLEER. The CDR3 sequence is CASSQDGTGNNYGYTF. CDR3 in DNA: TGCGCCAGCAGCCAAGATGGGACAGGGAATAACTATGGCTACACCTTC.

The rearrangement links TRBV10-3 to TRBJ2-1, with a weak D call TRBD2 (6 bases). Germline CDR1 ENHRY, CDR2 SYGVKD. The CDR3 loop spans 11 amino acids. Trimming left V 11 bases short and J 10 bases short, with 15 bases between. The CDR3: CAAGWEAEQFF. CDR3 bases: TGTGCCGCCGGGTGGGAGGCGGAGCAGTTCTTC.

The rearrangement joins TRBV4-2 to TRBJ1-1, with TRBD1 identical over 10 bases. Losses at the gene ends were 4 bases for V and 6 bases for J; bases not matched to a gene: 11. In germline, CDR1 is LGHNA, CDR2 YNFKEQ. The CDR3 spans 16 residues. The CDR3 region has the DNA TGTGCCAGCAGCCTTCGTGTTGGGACAGGGGACGCTGAAGCTTTCTTT. This encodes CASSLRVGTGDAEAFF.

The chain joins TRBV10-2 to TRBJ2-1; a possible D gene is TRBD1 (5 bases). Trimming took off 7 bases at V and 0 bases at J, with 16 bases between the two ends. Germline V gives CDR1 WSHSY, CDR2 SAAADI. This CDR3 spans 16 amino acids. CDR3 protein: CASTEVSQGSYNEQFF. The CDR3, as DNA: TGCGCCAGCACCGAAGTCTCGCAGGGCTCCTACAATGAGCAGTTCTTC.

V usage is TRBV5-1 and J usage is TRBJ2-1, with D possibly matching TRBD2 (5 bases). The CDR3 contains 16 residues. The V gene lost 1 base and the J gene lost 0 bases, with 11 bases spanning the gap. Germline V CDR1 and CDR2: SGHRS, YFSETQ. The CDR3 sequence: CASSLLSGNSYNEQFF. CDR3 DNA: TGCGCCAGCAGCTTGCTTTCCGGGAACTCCTACAATGAGCAGTTCTTC.